Below, one T cell receptor (beta chain) is given with its context. Its antigen is not known. This entry comes from a study of cytomegalovirus exposure and HLA in healthy donors. Study-level findings and limits: It was found in a later analysis that first-cohort TCR clusters tended to co-occur in the 130 or so validation repertoires.

Trimming took 11 bases from V and 0 from J, leaving 10 bases between them. The germline gives CDR1 ENHRY, CDR2 SYGVKD. The CDR3 sequence is 12 residues long. Assay: immunoSEQ multiplex PCR; the TCRdb copy retains only in-frame clones and omits some. The sample shows 350,000 or so clones, roughly 85% of them seen only once. This clonotype was sampled from a woman aged 18-35 years in good health and CMV-seronegative. The chain carries TRBV10-3 and TRBJ1-1; perhaps TRBD1 as D (6 bases). The sequencing sample was made of PBMCs. Written as DNA, the CDR3 is TGTGCCGCCACAGGGATGAACACTGAAGCTTTCTTT. Translation gives CAATGMNTEAFF.